Sequencing of this TCR beta chain was carried out in a study of blood T cell repertoires in COVID-19. The CDR3 totals 15 residues. Trimming left V 2 bases short and J 2 bases short, with 12 bases between. CDR1 and CDR2 (germline): MNHEY, SVGEGT. Measured with immunoSEQ multiplex PCR; TCRdb has only the in-frame clones, and not every one. The sample lists roughly 55,000 clones, 60% to 80% occurring once. The receptor's source is a man in his sixties with acute or convalescent COVID-19. The sequenced sample consisted of peripheral blood. This sequence joins TRBV6-2 or TRBV6-3 and TRBJ1-1; D might be TRBD1 (6 bases). The CDR3 coding sequence is TGTGCCAGCAGTTACGGGCGCAGGGGAAACACTGAAGCTTTCTTT. Translating it yields CASSYGRRGNTEAFF.